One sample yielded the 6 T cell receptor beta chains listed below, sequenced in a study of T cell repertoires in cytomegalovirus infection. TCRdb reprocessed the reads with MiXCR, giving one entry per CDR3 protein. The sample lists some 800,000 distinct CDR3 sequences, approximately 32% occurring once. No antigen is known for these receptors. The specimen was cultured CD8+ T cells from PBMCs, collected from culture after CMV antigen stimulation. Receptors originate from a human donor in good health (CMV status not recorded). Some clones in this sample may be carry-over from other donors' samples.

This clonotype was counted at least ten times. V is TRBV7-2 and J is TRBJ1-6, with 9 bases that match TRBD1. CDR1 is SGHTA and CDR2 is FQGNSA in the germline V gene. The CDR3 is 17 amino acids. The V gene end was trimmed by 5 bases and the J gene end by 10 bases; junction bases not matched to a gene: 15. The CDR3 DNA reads TGTGCCAGCAGCGCAGACCCGGGACAGGGAGTAGGATCACCCCTCCACTTT. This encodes CASSADPGQGVGSPLHF.

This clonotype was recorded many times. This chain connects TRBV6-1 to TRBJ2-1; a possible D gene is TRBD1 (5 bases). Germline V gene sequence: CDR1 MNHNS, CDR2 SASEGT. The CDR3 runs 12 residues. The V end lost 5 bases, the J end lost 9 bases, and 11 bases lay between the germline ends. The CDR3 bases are TGTGCCAGCAGTTCCCAGGGAACTGAGCAGTTCTTC. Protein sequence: CASSSQGTEQFF.

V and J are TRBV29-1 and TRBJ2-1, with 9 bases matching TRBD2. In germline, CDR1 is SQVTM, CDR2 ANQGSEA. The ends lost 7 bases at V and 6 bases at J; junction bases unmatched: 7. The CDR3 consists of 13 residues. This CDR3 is CSAKGLAINEQFF. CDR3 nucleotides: TGCAGCGCTAAGGGACTAGCAATCAATGAGCAGTTCTTC.

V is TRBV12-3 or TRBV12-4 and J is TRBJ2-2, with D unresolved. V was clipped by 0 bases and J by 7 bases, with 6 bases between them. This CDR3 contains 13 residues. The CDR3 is CASSLAIGGELFF. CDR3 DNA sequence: TGTGCCAGCAGTTTAGCCATCGGCGGGGAGCTGTTTTTT.

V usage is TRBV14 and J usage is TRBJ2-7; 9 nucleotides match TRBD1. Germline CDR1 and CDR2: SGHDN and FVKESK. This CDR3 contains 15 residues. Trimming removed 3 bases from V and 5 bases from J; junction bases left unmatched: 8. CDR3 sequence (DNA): TGTGCCAGCAGCCATGGGACAGGGAGGAGCGACGAGCAGTACTTC. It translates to CASSHGTGRSDEQYF.

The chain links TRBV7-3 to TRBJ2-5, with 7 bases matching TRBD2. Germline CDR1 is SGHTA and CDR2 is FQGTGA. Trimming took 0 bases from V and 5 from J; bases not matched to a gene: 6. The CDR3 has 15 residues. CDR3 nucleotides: TGTGCCAGCAGCTTAACGGGGGGGTCCGTGGAGACCCAGTACTTC. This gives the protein CASSLTGGSVETQYF.